Following are 18 T cell receptor beta chains from one sample sequenced in a study of shared clonotypes between healthy human individuals. Measured with immunoSEQ multiplex PCR; TCRdb has only the in-frame clones, and not every one. Among around 1.9 million clones listed, just under 95% were seen once. CD8 cells classed as naive were CD45RO-negative and positively selected for CCR7, excluding terminally differentiated effector memory CD45RA+ cells. Sequencing was done on a sample of naive CD8+ T cells from PBMCs. These TCRs come from a man aged 18-30 years in good health. Some clones in this sample may be carry-over from other donors' samples.

V is TRBV28 and J is TRBJ1-4, with 8 positions matching TRBD1. Germline CDR1 and CDR2: MDHEN and SYDVKM. The CDR3 extends over 14 amino acids. Trimming removed 6 bases from V and 3 bases from J; junction bases left unmatched: 3. The DNA for the CDR3 is TGTGCCAGCAGGCCGACAGGGGCTAATGAAAAACTGTTTTTT. Amino acid sequence: CASRPTGANEKLFF.

V and J are TRBV4-2 and TRBJ2-7; D is unresolved. The V end lost 4 bases, the J end lost 3 bases, and 13 bases lay between the germline ends. This CDR3 is 14 amino acids long. Germline V lookup: CDR1 LGHNA, CDR2 YNFKEQ. For the CDR3, the DNA is TGTGCCAGCAGCCTCGCAGGTCGGATCTACGAGCAGTACTTC. It yields the protein CASSLAGRIYEQYF.

The chain employs TRBV7-9 and TRBJ2-5; TRBD1 matches at 9 bases. This CDR3 region has 18 residues. J was trimmed by 1 base and V by 5 bases; bases with no gene match: 14. Germline CDR1 reads SEHNR; CDR2 reads FQNEAQ (reference sequence). CDR3 sequence (DNA): TGTGCCAGCAGCAACATTCCCGGGGACAGGGTGGGCCAAGAGACCCAGTACTTC. The encoded protein is CASSNIPGDRVGQETQYF.

V is TRBV25-1 and J is TRBJ1-1; D is perhaps TRBD1 (5 bases). Germline V gene data show CDR1 as MGHDK and CDR2 as SYGVNS. The CDR3 covers 15 residues. Trimming stripped 5 bases from V and 3 bases from J, with 16 bases between. Here the CDR3 DNA reads TGTGCCAGCAGTCAAAGGGGCCTCGGGGACACTGAAGCTTTCTTT. This translates into CASSQRGLGDTEAFF.

Turning to this clone: The same CDR3 is also encoded by other DNA sequences in this sample. The chain combines TRBV7-9 with TRBJ2-5; D is unresolved. CDR1 is SEHNR and CDR2 is FQNEAQ in the germline V gene (reference sequence). The germline V and J ends were trimmed by 4 bases and 4 bases, with 7 bases remaining between them. The CDR3 contains 12 residues. The CDR3 here is CASSSLRETQYF. DNA of the CDR3: TGTGCCAGCAGCTCTTTGCGAGAGACCCAGTACTTC.

The rearrangement links TRBV27 to TRBJ2-5; 10 positions agree with TRBD2. Judging by the DNA end, TRBJ2-7 fits better; the J call may be wrong. The CDR3 extends over 16 amino acids. Per germline, CDR1 MNHEY and CDR2 SMNVEV (reference sequence). DNA of the CDR3: TGTGCCAGCAGTCCAAATCTAGCGGGAGCCCGCTACGAGCAGTACTTC. As protein: CASSPNLAGARYEQYF.

Turning to this clone: Other nucleotide sequences from this sample produce the same CDR3. The rearrangement joins TRBV29-1 to TRBJ2-1; D uncertain. Trimming pared 3 bases from V and 0 bases from J, leaving 6 bases between. Per the germline V gene, CDR1 is SQVTM and CDR2 is ANQGSEA. CDR3 length: 13 amino acids. The CDR3 here is CSVELSSYNEQFF. The CDR3 coding sequence is TGCAGCGTTGAGCTCAGCTCCTACAATGAGCAGTTCTTC.

The rearrangement joins TRBV27 to TRBJ2-5, with D maybe TRBD1 (6 bases). This CDR3 is built from 12 residues. V gave up 6 bases and J gave up 4 bases, with 9 bases separating them. Germline-derived CDR1 and CDR2 are MNHEY and SMNVEV (reference sequence). This CDR3 reads CASRGAGETQYF. The CDR3 nucleotides read TGTGCCAGCAGGGGGGCGGGAGAGACCCAGTACTTC.

The V call is TRBV10-3, the J call TRBJ2-5; D is undetermined. The CDR3 covers 12 residues. Germline V CDR1 and CDR2: ENHRY, SYGVKD. V was cut by 4 bases and J by 3 bases, with 6 bases left in between. CDR3 in DNA: TGTGCCATCAGTGGCCTGGAAGAGACCCAGTACTTC. Encoded protein: CAISGLEETQYF.

This clone was seen a handful of times. The chain joins TRBV27 to TRBJ2-2, with D maybe TRBD2 (5 bases). Germline CDR1 reads MNHEY; CDR2 reads SMNVEV (reference sequence). This CDR3 is built from 11 residues. V was shortened by 7 bases and J by 10 bases, with 10 bases between the two germline ends. The chain's CDR3 is CASTLGLELFF. CDR3 nucleotide sequence: TGTGCCAGCACCTTAGGACTGGAGCTGTTTTTT.

This clone has more than one count but fewer than ten. The V gene is TRBV15, the J gene TRBJ1-1, with unresolved D. Trimming cost V 1 base and J 1 base, with 13 bases left between them. The CDR3 totals 16 residues. Germline V lookup: CDR1 LNHNV, CDR2 YYDKDF (reference sequence). The CDR3 is CATSRAGYSGNTEAFF. The CDR3, as DNA: TGTGCCACCAGCAGAGCCGGGTATTCAGGGAACACTGAAGCTTTCTTT.

The rearrangement links TRBV30 to TRBJ2-7; a weak D match, TRBD1 (6 bases). The CDR3 is made up of 14 amino acids. Trimming took 4 bases from V and 2 from J, leaving 15 bases between them. Germline CDR1 and CDR2: GTSNPN and SVGIG (reference sequence). DNA of the CDR3: TGTGCCTGGACCACCTCCTGGACAGCCTACGAGCAGTACTTC. This encodes CAWTTSWTAYEQYF.

The chain has TRBV5-4 and TRBJ1-1; D is ambiguous. This CDR3 contains 13 residues. Per germline, CDR1 SGHNT and CDR2 YYREEE (reference sequence). V lost 4 bases and J 5 bases, leaving 12 bases between the germline ends. The CDR3 DNA sequence: TGTGCCAGCAGCCCTCCGCTGGGGACTGAAGCTTTCTTT. Translating gives CASSPPLGTEAFF.

The table lists this clone with a count of one. One end of the junction fails to match germline, which may point to a read error. The chain carries TRBV20-1 and TRBJ2-5, with D maybe TRBD2 (6 bases). Germline values: CDR1 DFQATT, CDR2 SNEGSKA (reference sequence). The CDR3 totals 10 residues. As DNA, the CDR3 is TGCAGTGCTAGGGGCGGGACGCTACACTTC. Its protein is CSARGGTLHF.

In DNA, the CDR3 is TGCGCCAGCAGGGCGACAGGGACCTATGGCTACACCTTC. This sequence encodes CASRATGTYGYTF. This chain uses TRBV4-1 with TRBJ1-2; TRBD1 matches at 7 bases. Germline V gene lookup returns CDR1 MGHRA and CDR2 YSYEKL. Trimming took 6 bases from V and 4 from J; bases not matched to a gene: 5. The length of the CDR3 is 13 residues.

V and J are TRBV5-1 and TRBJ1-2; 7 nucleotides match TRBD1. This CDR3 comprises 15 residues. The junction had 7 bases not matched to a gene; V was cut back by 1 base and J by 4 bases. Germline CDR1 reads SGHRS; CDR2 reads YFSETQ. Here the CDR3 reads CASSLTGAVLYGYTF. The CDR3 DNA reads as TGCGCCAGCAGCTTGACAGGGGCGGTCCTCTATGGCTACACCTTC.

This clone appeared once. This sample includes further DNA sequences coding for the same CDR3. V is TRBV6-5 and J is TRBJ2-7; D not certain. Trimming took 0 bases from V and 3 from J, leaving 6 bases between them. The CDR3 sequence is 13 residues long. The germline CDR1 and CDR2 sequences are MNHEY and SVGAGI. The CDR3 is CASSYSTHYEQYF. In DNA, the CDR3 is TGTGCCAGCAGTTACTCGACCCACTACGAGCAGTACTTC.

The V gene is TRBV9, the J gene TRBJ1-5, with D unclear. Germline V gene sequence: CDR1 SGDLS, CDR2 YYNGEE. V was shortened by 4 bases and J by 2 bases, with 10 bases between the two germline ends. CDR3 size: 14 residues. The CDR3 region is CASSPLAGNQPQHF. CDR3 DNA: TGTGCCAGCAGCCCTTTGGCTGGCAATCAGCCCCAGCATTTT.